This T cell receptor beta chain was sequenced during a study of cytomegalovirus exposure and HLA in healthy donors. Donors were ostensibly healthy at sampling, although undocumented immune exposures were probable. The CDR3 is 15 residues long. Deletions cut 0 bases from V and 7 bases from J, with 13 bases between. The germline V gene encodes CDR1 SGHVS and CDR2 FQNEAQ. The PCR used 60 Vbeta and 13 Jbeta primers. The repertoire was sequenced with immunoSEQ multiplex PCR; TCRdb's copy has only in-frame clones and lacks some. The sample consists of fewer than 80,000 clones, approximately 79% of them appearing once.

The chain has TRBV7-8 and TRBJ1-5; D is ambiguous. The material sequenced was PBMCs. The TCR originated in a man aged 25-40 years in good health and CMV-seronegative. DNA of the CDR3: TGTGCCAGCAGCTTAGCGCGACGGGTTGGACAGCCCCAGCATTTT. It codes for CASSLARRVGQPQHF.